Described below is a single T cell receptor beta chain sequence and its context. Its matching antigen is unknown. This CDR3 is 12 amino acids long. Looked up from germline, CDR1 is MDHEN and CDR2 is SYDVKM. V was clipped by 4 bases and J by 11 bases, with 14 bases between them. The data are from a study of CD8 T cells in ankylosing spondylitis. Overall study findings and caveats: Characteristic, it appeared, of ankylosing spondylitis blood was a TCR beta motif of eight highly homologous variants. Disease-linked clones bore a CD8+ phenotype, appearing relatively rarely in peripheral blood.

For TCR beta, libraries came from quantitative 5'-RACE with molecular barcodes. TCRdb fed the 5' RACE reads into MiXCR, producing one record per CDR3 protein. The table has under 950,000 distinct CDR3 sequences, about 20% seen once. The sequence derives from a male donor with ankylosing spondylitis. The chain combines TRBV28 with TRBJ1-1; D possibly corresponds to TRBD1 (5 bases). The material sequenced was blood, either unsorted or a sorted T cell fraction (not recorded which). CDR3 residues: CASSSPGYGAFF. The DNA of the CDR3 is TGTGCCAGCAGTTCGCCAGGGTACGGGGCTTTCTTT.